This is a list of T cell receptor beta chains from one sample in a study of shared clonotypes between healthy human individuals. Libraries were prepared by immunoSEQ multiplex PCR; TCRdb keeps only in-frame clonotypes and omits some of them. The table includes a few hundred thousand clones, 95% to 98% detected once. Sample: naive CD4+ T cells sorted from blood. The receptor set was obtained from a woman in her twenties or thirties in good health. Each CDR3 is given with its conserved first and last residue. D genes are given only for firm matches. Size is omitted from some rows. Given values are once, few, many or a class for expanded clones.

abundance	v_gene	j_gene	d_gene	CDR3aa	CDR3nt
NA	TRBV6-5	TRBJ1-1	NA	CASSYSASRNTEAFF	TGTGCCAGCAGTTACTCCGCCAGCCGGAACACTGAAGCTTTCTTT
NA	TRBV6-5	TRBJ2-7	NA	CASSYEGTATGEQYF	TGTGCCAGCAGTTACGAGGGCACGGCAACCGGCGAGCAGTACTTC
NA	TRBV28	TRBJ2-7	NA	CASTRTLPGSYEQYF	TGTGCCAGCACTAGGACGTTACCCGGCTCCTACGAGCAGTACTTC
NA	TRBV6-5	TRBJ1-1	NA	CASSYSGPRGAFF	TGTGCCAGCAGTTACTCAGGGCCGAGGGGAGCTTTCTTT
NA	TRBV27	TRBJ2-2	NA	CASKTDSWAGELFF	TGTGCCAGCAAGACGGACTCCTGGGCCGGGGAGCTGTTTTTT
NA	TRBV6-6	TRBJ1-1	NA	CASSYSIGDTEAFF	TGTGCCAGCAGTTACTCTATAGGGGACACTGAAGCTTTCTTT
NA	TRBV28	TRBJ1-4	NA	CASSSPGPRMGEKLFF	TGTGCCAGCAGTTCCCCGGGACCCCGGATGGGTGAAAAACTGTTTTTT
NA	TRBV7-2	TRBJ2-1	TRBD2	CASSLDSGGNNEQFF	TGTGCCAGCAGCTTAGATAGCGGGGGAAACAATGAGCAGTTCTTC
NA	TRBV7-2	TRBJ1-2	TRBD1	CASSEPGQGSNYGYTF	TGTGCCAGCAGCGAACCGGGACAGGGGTCGAACTATGGCTACACCTTC
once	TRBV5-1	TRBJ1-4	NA	CASSVDRDRPEWNEKLFF	TGCGCCAGCAGCGTAGACCGGGATCGCCCTGAATGGAATGAAAAACTGTTTTTT
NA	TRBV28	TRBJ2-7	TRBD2	CASSLAGGRSSYEQYF	TGTGCCAGCAGTTTAGCGGGAGGTCGAAGCTCCTACGAGCAGTACTTC
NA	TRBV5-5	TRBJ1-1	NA	CASNVAYDTEAFF	TGTGCAAGCAATGTGGCGTACGACACTGAAGCTTTCTTT
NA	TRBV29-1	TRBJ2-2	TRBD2	CSERGLAGKRFNTGELFF	TGCAGCGAGAGGGGACTAGCGGGAAAAAGATTTAACACCGGGGAGCTGTTTTTT
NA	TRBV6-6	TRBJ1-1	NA	CASRTLPGGRTEAFF	TGTGCCAGCAGAACTCTCCCTGGGGGGCGCACTGAAGCTTTCTTT
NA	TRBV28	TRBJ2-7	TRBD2	CASIPGTSGRYEQYF	TGTGCCAGCATCCCCGGGACTAGCGGACGCTACGAGCAGTACTTC
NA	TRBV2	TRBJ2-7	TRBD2	CASVTSGNFEQYF	TGTGCCAGCGTGACTAGCGGGAACTTCGAGCAGTACTTC
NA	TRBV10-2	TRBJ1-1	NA	CASSEASNTEAFF	TGCGCCAGCAGTGAGGCCAGCAACACTGAAGCTTTCTTT
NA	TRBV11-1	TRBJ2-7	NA	CASSLTRTASYEQYF	TGTGCCAGCAGCTTAACCCGGACAGCCTCCTACGAGCAGTACTTC
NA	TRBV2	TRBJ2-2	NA	CASRGDTWAGELFF	TGTGCCAGCCGCGGGGACACCTGGGCCGGGGAGCTGTTTTTT
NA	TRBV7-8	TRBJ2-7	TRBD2	CASSPRVRREGHHEQYF	TGTGCCAGCAGCCCACGGGTCCGGCGGGAGGGCCACCACGAGCAGTACTTC
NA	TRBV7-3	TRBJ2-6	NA	CASSFSRTPTTSGANVLTF	TGTGCCAGCAGCTTTTCTAGGACACCTACCACCTCTGGGGCCAACGTCCTGACTTTC
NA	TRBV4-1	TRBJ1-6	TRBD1	CASSQPTRGPNSPLHF	TGCGCCAGCAGCCAACCCACCAGGGGGCCTAATTCACCCCTCCACTTT
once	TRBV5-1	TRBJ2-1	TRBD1	CASSVTGSYNEQFF	TGCGCCAGCAGCGTGACAGGGTCCTACAATGAGCAGTTCTTC
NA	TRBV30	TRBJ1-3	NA	CASGQTGNTIYF	TGTGCCTCGGGACAAACTGGAAACACCATATATTTT
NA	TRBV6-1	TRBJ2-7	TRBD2	CASSPLAGGGGEQYF	TGTGCCAGCAGCCCACTAGCGGGAGGGGGGGGCGAGCAGTACTTC
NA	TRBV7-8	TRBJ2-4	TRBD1	CASSPGQGDIQYF	TGTGCCAGCAGCCCCGGACAGGGGGACATTCAGTACTTC
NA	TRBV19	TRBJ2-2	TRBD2	CASTASGGTGELFF	TGTGCCAGTACCGCTAGCGGGGGGACCGGGGAGCTGTTTTTT
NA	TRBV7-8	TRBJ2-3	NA	CASSPRPPTVTDTQYF	TGTGCCAGCAGCCCCCGGCCCCCTACAGTCACAGATACGCAGTATTTT
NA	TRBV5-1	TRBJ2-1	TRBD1	CASSLGPSTGNNEQFF	TGCGCCAGCAGCTTGGGCCCGTCGACAGGGAACAATGAGCAGTTCTTC
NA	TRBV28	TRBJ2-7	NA	CASSSPGLSSYEQYF	TGTGCCAGCAGTTCCCCGGGACTGTCGTCCTACGAGCAGTACTTC
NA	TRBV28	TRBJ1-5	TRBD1	CASSFHKTGPGNQPQHF	TGTGCCAGCAGTTTTCACAAGACAGGGCCGGGGAATCAGCCCCAGCATTTT
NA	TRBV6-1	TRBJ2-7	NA	CASSSLWGANYEQYF	TGTGCCAGCAGTTCGCTATGGGGGGCTAACTACGAGCAGTACTTC
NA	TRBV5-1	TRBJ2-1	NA	CASSLVANNEQFF	TGCGCCAGCAGCTTGGTCGCCAACAATGAGCAGTTCTTC
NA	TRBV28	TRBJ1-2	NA	CASSPRSPRGHYGYTF	TGTGCCAGCAGTCCCCGGTCCCCCAGGGGCCACTATGGCTACACCTTC
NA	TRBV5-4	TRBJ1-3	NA	CASSSIFSGGGNTIYF	TGTGCCAGCAGCTCGATTTTTAGCGGAGGTGGAAACACCATATATTTT
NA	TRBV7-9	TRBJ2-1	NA	CASTLKGELNEQFF	TGTGCCAGCACGCTAAAGGGGGAGTTAAATGAGCAGTTCTTC
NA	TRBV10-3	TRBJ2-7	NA	CAISGSQAGERVTTYEQYF	TGTGCCATCAGCGGTTCGCAGGCTGGTGAGCGGGTAACAACCTACGAGCAGTACTTC
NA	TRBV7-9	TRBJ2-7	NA	CASSLKGGNEQYF	TGTGCCAGCAGCTTAAAGGGTGGCAACGAGCAGTACTTC
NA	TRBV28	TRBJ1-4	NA	CASSETGTNEKLFF	TGTGCCAGCAGTGAAACAGGGACTAATGAAAAACTGTTTTTT
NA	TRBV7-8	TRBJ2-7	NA	CASSLQGRNEQYF	TGTGCCAGCAGCTTGCAGGGGCGAAACGAGCAGTACTTC
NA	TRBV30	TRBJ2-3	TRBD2	CAWSHGLADTDTQYF	TGTGCCTGGAGTCACGGACTAGCGGACACAGATACGCAGTATTTT
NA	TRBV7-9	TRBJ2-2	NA	CASRENRGRNTGELFF	TGTGCCAGCCGGGAGAACAGGGGTCGGAACACCGGGGAGCTGTTTTTT